This TCR beta chain was sequenced for a study of T cells after yellow fever vaccination. Study-wide context: The SMART-Seq v4 Ultra Low Input method served to prepare the low-cell-number fractions.

This clonotype was detected a few times. Antigen unknown. Overall study results and limits: After the booster, about 95% of CD4 and more than 75% of CD8 primary-response clones were re-detected. Faster peaking, at day 5 versus 15, marked a secondary response that was weaker.

TCRdb reprocessed the 5' RACE reads with MiXCR, giving one entry per CDR3 protein. The table shows about 220,000 distinct CDR3 sequences, with around 6.7% occurring only once. Germline CDR1 and CDR2: DFQATT and SNEGSKA (reference sequence). The V and J ends lost 5 bases and 3 bases, in that order; junction bases with no gene match: 8. CDR3 length: 14 residues. The chain combines TRBV20-1 with TRBJ2-5, with 8 bases that match TRBD1. Source: CD4+ T cells sorted from PBMCs, taken on the day of the yellow fever booster vaccination. The clonotype comes from a man younger than 45 who received the YFV17D yellow fever vaccine. The CDR3 here is CSALDRDREETQYF. The CDR3 coding sequence is TGCAGTGCTCTGGACAGGGATCGAGAAGAGACCCAGTACTTC.